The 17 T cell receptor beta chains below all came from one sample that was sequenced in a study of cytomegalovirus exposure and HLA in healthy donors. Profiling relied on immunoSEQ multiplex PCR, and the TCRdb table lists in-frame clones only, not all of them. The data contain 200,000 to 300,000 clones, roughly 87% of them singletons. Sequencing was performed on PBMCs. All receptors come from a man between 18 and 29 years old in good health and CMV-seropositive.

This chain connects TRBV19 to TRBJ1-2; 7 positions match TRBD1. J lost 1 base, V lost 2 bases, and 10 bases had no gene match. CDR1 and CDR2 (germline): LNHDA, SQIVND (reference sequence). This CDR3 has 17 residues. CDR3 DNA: TGTGCCAGTAGTATAACCCCGACAGGGAATCTTAACTATGGCTACACCTTC. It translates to CASSITPTGNLNYGYTF.

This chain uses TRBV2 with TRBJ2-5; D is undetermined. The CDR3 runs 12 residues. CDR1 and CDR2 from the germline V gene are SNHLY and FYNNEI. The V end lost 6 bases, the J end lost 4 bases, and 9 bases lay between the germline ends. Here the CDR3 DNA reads TGTGCCAGCAGCGCCCCGACAGAGACCCAGTACTTC. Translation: CASSAPTETQYF.

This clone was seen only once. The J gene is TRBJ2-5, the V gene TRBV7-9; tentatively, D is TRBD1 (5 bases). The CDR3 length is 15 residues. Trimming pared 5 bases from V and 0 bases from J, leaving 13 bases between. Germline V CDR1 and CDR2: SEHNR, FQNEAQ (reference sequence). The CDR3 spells CASSPLTANQETQYF. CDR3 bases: TGTGCCAGCAGCCCCCTGACAGCTAACCAAGAGACCCAGTACTTC.

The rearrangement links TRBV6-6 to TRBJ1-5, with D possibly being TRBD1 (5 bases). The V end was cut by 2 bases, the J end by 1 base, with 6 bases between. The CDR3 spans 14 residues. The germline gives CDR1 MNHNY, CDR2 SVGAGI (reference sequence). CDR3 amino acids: CASSYGDSNQPQHF. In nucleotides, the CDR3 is TGTGCCAGCAGTTACGGGGACAGCAATCAGCCCCAGCATTTT.

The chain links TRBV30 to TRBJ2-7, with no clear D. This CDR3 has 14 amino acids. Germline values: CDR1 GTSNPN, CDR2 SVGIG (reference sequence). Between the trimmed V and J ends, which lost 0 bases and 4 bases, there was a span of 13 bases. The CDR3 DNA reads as TGTGCCTGGAGTGTGGGTTTGGTAGAGTACGAGCAGTACTTC. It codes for CAWSVGLVEYEQYF.

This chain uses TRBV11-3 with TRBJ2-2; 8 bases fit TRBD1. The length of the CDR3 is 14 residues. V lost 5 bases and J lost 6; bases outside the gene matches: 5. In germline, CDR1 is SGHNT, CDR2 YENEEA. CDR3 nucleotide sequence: TGTGCCAGCAGCGTTTGGACAGGGCCCGGGGAGCTGTTTTTT. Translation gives CASSVWTGPGELFF.

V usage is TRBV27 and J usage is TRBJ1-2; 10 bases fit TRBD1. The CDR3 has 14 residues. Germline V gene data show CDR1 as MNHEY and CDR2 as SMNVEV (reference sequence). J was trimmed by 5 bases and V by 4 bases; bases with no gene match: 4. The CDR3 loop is CASSWTGGYYGYTF. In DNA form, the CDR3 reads TGTGCCAGCAGTTGGACAGGGGGATATTATGGCTACACCTTC.

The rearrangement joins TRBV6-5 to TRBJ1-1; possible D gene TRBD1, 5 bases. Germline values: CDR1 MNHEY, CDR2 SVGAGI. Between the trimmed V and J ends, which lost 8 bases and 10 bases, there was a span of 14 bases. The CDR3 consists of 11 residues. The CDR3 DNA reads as TGTGCCAGCCTGATCCCAGGGATAGCTTTCTTT. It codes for CASLIPGIAFF.

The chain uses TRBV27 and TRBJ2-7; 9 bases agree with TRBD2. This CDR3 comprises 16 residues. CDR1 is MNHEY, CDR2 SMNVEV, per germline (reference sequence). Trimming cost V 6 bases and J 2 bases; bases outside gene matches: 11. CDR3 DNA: TGTGCCAGCAGAGAGGGATGGACTAGCGTTCCCTACGAGCAGTACTTC. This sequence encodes CASREGWTSVPYEQYF.

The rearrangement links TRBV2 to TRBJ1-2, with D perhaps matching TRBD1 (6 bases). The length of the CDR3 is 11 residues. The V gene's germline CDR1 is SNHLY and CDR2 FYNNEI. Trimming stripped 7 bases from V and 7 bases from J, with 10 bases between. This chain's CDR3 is CASTQGSGYTF. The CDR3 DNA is TGTGCCAGCACCCAGGGGAGTGGCTACACCTTC.

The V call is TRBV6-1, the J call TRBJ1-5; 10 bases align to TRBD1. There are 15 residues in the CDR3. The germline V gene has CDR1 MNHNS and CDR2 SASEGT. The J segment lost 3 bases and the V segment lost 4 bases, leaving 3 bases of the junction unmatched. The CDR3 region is CASSAGQGVNQPQHF. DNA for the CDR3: TGTGCCAGCAGTGCCGGACAGGGGGTCAATCAGCCCCAGCATTTT.

This chain's CDR3 is CASSPGLAGLQETQYF. CDR3 DNA sequence: TGCGCCAGCAGCCCCGGACTAGCGGGCCTCCAAGAGACCCAGTACTTC. The V gene is TRBV5-1, the J gene TRBJ2-5; TRBD2 matches at 11 bases. Per germline, CDR1 SGHRS and CDR2 YFSETQ. The V and J ends lost 4 bases and 1 base, in that order; junction bases with no gene match: 6. The CDR3 length is 16 residues.

CDR3 region: CASSLDGFYGYTF. Here the CDR3 DNA reads TGCGCCAGCAGCTTGGACGGCTTCTATGGCTACACCTTC. J is TRBJ1-2 and V is TRBV5-1, with D uncertain. Germline CDR1 is SGHRS and CDR2 is YFSETQ. V lost 0 bases to trimming and J lost 4 bases, with 7 bases between them. CDR3 size: 13 residues. Full variable domain (rest looked up from reference TRBV5-1 and TRBJ1-2): KAGVTQTPRYLIKTRGQQVTLSCSPISGHRSVSWYQQTPGQGLQFLFEYFSETQRNKGNFPGRFSGRQFSNSRSEMNVSTLELGDSALYLCASSLDGFYGYTFGSGTRLTVV.

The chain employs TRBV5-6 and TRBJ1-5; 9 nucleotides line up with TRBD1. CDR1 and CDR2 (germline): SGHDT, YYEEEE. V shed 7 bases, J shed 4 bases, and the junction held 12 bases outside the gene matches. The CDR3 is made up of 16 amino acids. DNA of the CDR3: TGTGCCAGCCACTCTTTCGGACAGGGGATTAATCAGCCCCAGCATTTT. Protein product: CASHSFGQGINQPQHF.

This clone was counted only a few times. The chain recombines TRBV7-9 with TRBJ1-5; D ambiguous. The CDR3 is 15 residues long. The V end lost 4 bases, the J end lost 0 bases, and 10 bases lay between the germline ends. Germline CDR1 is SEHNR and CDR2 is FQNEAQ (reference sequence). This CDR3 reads CASSSSGNSNQPQHF. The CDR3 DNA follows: TGTGCCAGCAGCTCCTCGGGGAATAGCAATCAGCCCCAGCATTTT.

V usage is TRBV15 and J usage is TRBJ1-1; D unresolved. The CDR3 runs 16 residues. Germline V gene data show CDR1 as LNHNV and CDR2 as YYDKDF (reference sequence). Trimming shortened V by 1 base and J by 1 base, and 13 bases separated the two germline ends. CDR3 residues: CATSRGVRPANTEAFF. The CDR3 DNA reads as TGTGCCACCAGCAGAGGGGTCAGGCCGGCGAACACTGAAGCTTTCTTT.

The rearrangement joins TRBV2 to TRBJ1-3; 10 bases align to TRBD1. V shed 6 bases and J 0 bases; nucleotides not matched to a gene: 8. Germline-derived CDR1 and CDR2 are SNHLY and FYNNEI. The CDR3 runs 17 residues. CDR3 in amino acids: CASSNRDRGYSGNTIYF. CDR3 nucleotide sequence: TGTGCCAGCAGCAACCGGGACAGGGGTTACTCTGGAAACACCATATATTTT.